Sequencing of this TCR beta chain was carried out in a study of T cells in women clearing cervical HPV infection. The CDR3 is 13 amino acids. The V end was cut by 1 base, the J end by 8 bases, with 9 bases between. Per the germline V gene, CDR1 is DFQATT and CDR2 is SNEGSKA (reference sequence). As to this clone: The antigen remains unidentified. The read finishes 3 residues shy of the CDR3 end, and the germline J gene is used to complete it.

Study-level findings and limits: T-cell numbers per sample were unknown and may explain richness differences.

Some clones are missing from TCRdb's copy, which holds only in-frame ones; the method was immunoSEQ multiplex PCR. The clone table shows about 26,000 clones, with the ten largest holding around 3.5%. The specimen was blood buffy coat. V gene TRBV20-1 combines with J gene TRBJ1-6; tentatively, D is TRBD1 (5 bases). This clonotype originated in a woman between 18 and 70 years old with a cervical HPV16 infection that either progressed to CIN3+ or cleared (not recorded which). The covered CDR3 bases are TGCAGTGCTAGAGTTCAGGGAGATTCACCC. This encodes CSARVQGDSP. In full, the CDR3 reads CSARVQGDSPLHF.